This entry lists 32 T cell receptor beta chains sequenced from one sample in a study of T cell changes during pregnancy in multiple sclerosis. The assay was immunoSEQ multiplex PCR, and TCRdb's table has in-frame clones only and misses some. Seen here are approximately 100,000 clones, around 92% observed once, and the top ten hold about 2%. The sample here was peripheral blood, taken after pregnancy. The source is a female donor in good health, enrolled as a control in a pregnancy study.

V and J are TRBV5-5 and TRBJ2-7; D call uncertain. CDR1 is SGHKS, CDR2 YYEKEE, per germline (reference sequence). CDR3 length: 12 residues. V was cut by 2 bases and J by 3 bases, with 6 bases left in between. The DNA for the CDR3 is TGTGCCAGCAGCTTTCCAGACTACGAGCAGTACTTC. It specifies CASSFPDYEQYF.

The rearrangement links TRBV30 to TRBJ1-4; D is possibly TRBD1 (5 bases). The CDR3 is made up of 15 amino acids. CDR1 and CDR2 (germline): GTSNPN, SVGIG (reference sequence). V lost 7 bases and J lost 2, with 17 bases in between. As DNA, the CDR3 is TGTGCCTTTTCGAGCAAAGGGGCCACTAATGAAAAACTGTTTTTT. Translating gives CAFSSKGATNEKLFF.

The gene calls are TRBV28 and TRBJ2-5; TRBD1 matches at 10 bases. The J call is doubtful: the DNA matches TRBJ2-7 better. Germline lookup yields CDR1 MDHEN and CDR2 SYDVKM. CDR3 size: 15 residues. The CDR3 region has the DNA TGTGCCAGCAGTTTCTCGGGACAGGGGCTTTACGAGCAGTACTTC. Residues: CASSFSGQGLYEQYF.

The CDR3 DNA is TGCGCCAGCAGCCCCGGGACAGGGGGCGCGGGGAACTATGGCTACACCTTC. Translation: CASSPGTGGAGNYGYTF. The chain couples TRBV4-1 to TRBJ1-2, with 12 bases fitting TRBD1. Germline V CDR1 and CDR2: MGHRA, YSYEKL. There are 17 residues in the CDR3. The V and J ends lost 4 bases and 2 bases, in that order; junction bases with no gene match: 8.

The rearrangement uses TRBV30 and TRBJ1-5; perhaps TRBD1 as D (6 bases). CDR3 length equals 14 residues. Germline V CDR1 and CDR2: GTSNPN, SVGIG (reference sequence). The V end lost 0 bases, the J end lost 3 bases, and 9 bases lay between the germline ends. CDR3 in amino acids: CAWSVRGHNQPQHF. CDR3 sequence (DNA): TGTGCCTGGAGTGTGCGGGGGCACAATCAGCCCCAGCATTTT.

This clone was picked up one time. V and J are TRBV25-1 and TRBJ2-3; D unclear. Germline-derived CDR1 and CDR2 are MGHDK and SYGVNS. V was trimmed by 6 bases and J by 4 bases, leaving 23 bases between them. CDR3 size: 17 residues. CDR3 residues: CASSPVRGHETPDTQYF. DNA of the CDR3: TGTGCCAGCAGCCCGGTCCGCGGTCACGAGACCCCAGATACGCAGTATTTT.

This rearrangement joins TRBV6-6 to TRBJ2-7; 9 bases map to TRBD2. Germline V gene sequence: CDR1 MNHNY, CDR2 SVGAGI (reference sequence). There are 15 residues in the CDR3. V trimming: 0 bases; J trimming: 5 bases; junction bases outside the gene matches: 5. CDR3: CASSYSGLASDEQYF. The CDR3 coding sequence is TGTGCCAGCAGTTACTCCGGACTAGCGTCTGACGAGCAGTACTTC.

The chain combines TRBV4-2 with TRBJ2-3, with D unclear. CDR3 size: 13 residues. Germline CDR1 is LGHNA and CDR2 is YNFKEQ. Trimming pared 2 bases from V and 2 bases from J, leaving 5 bases between. CDR3 sequence (DNA): TGTGCCAGCAGCCAAACTGCCACAGATACGCAGTATTTT. Residues: CASSQTATDTQYF.

This chain uses TRBV18 with TRBJ1-5, with D unclear. Trimming removed 3 bases at V and 7 bases at J, with 16 bases between. The germline CDR1 and CDR2 sequences are KGHSH and LQKENI. The CDR3 has 15 amino acids. CDR3 sequence reads: CASSPTTEPGQPQHF. The CDR3 coding sequence is TGTGCCAGCTCACCGACTACCGAACCCGGGCAGCCCCAGCATTTT.

The chain is built from TRBV9 and TRBJ2-2; 7 bases align to TRBD2. The CDR3 loop spans 15 amino acids. Losses at the gene ends were 1 base for V and 4 bases for J; bases not matched to a gene: 4. Per the germline V gene, CDR1 is SGDLS and CDR2 is YYNGEE. CDR3 coding DNA: TGTGCCAGCAGCGTATCCGGGACTATCACCGGGGAGCTGTTTTTT. Translated, it gives CASSVSGTITGELFF.

V is TRBV7-6 and J is TRBJ1-4; TRBD1 aligns across 9 bases. The CDR3 runs 14 residues. The V segment lost 5 bases and the J segment 8 bases; nucleotides outside the gene matches: 6. Germline CDR1 is SGHVS and CDR2 is FNYEAQ. In DNA, the CDR3 is TGTGCCAGCAGCGCAGACAGGGGGATGGAAAAACTGTTTTTT. Encoded protein: CASSADRGMEKLFF. Looking up the rest from reference TRBV7-6 and TRBJ1-4 gives the full variable domain: GAGVSQSPRYKVTKRGQDVALRCDPISGHVSLYWYRQALGQGPEFLTYFNYEAQQDKSGLPNDRFSAERPEGSISTLTIQRTEQRDSAMYRCASSADRGMEKLFFGSGTQLSVL.

The rearrangement links TRBV11-2 to TRBJ2-1; weak D call: TRBD1 (6 bases). V shed 2 bases and J shed 5 bases, with 16 bases lying between them. This CDR3 comprises 16 residues. The germline V gene encodes CDR1 SGHAT and CDR2 FQNNGV. The CDR3 DNA reads TGTGCCAGCAGCTTATGGGCGTCGACAGGAAACAATGAGCAGTTCTTC. As protein: CASSLWASTGNNEQFF.

The chain carries TRBV5-4 and TRBJ1-2; D is unresolved. The CDR3 has 14 residues. Germline values: CDR1 SGHNT, CDR2 YYREEE (reference sequence). V lost 0 bases to trimming and J lost 2 bases, with 8 bases between them. This CDR3 is CASSLAVMNYGYTF. CDR3 coding DNA: TGTGCCAGCAGCTTGGCCGTAATGAACTATGGCTACACCTTC.

The chain has TRBV6-1 and TRBJ1-5; D is ambiguous. CDR1 and CDR2 from the germline V gene are MNHNS and SASEGT. The CDR3 length is 13 residues. V dropped 5 bases and J dropped 3 bases, with 8 bases sitting between them. CDR3 nucleotide sequence: TGTGCCAGCAGTTCGGGTTTCAATCAGCCCCAGCATTTT. As protein: CASSSGFNQPQHF.

The chain employs TRBV9 and TRBJ1-1; D is undetermined. The V end lost 3 bases, the J end lost 1 base, and 13 bases lay between the germline ends. The germline V gene encodes CDR1 SGDLS and CDR2 YYNGEE. This CDR3 has 15 residues. The DNA for the CDR3 is TGTGCCAGCAGCGCCAAGAGGGTGGAGAACACTGAAGCTTTCTTT. The encoded protein is CASSAKRVENTEAFF.

The V gene is TRBV19, the J gene TRBJ2-7; TRBD2 aligns across 9 bases. This CDR3 comprises 14 residues. Trimming cost V 5 bases and J 4 bases; bases outside gene matches: 6. The germline gives CDR1 LNHDA, CDR2 SQIVND (reference sequence). The CDR3 spells CASSVSGSLYEQYF. The CDR3 DNA follows: TGTGCCAGTAGTGTTAGCGGGAGTCTTTACGAGCAGTACTTC.

The rearrangement uses TRBV5-1 and TRBJ2-7; a possible D gene is TRBD1 (6 bases). V was cut by 6 bases and J by 0 bases, with 13 bases left in between. The germline CDR1 and CDR2 sequences are SGHRS and YFSETQ. The CDR3 covers 14 residues. CDR3 DNA: TGCGCCAGCACCAATCGACAGGCCTCCTACGAGCAGTACTTC. This gives the protein CASTNRQASYEQYF.

This sequence joins TRBV19 and TRBJ2-7, with 8 bases lining up with TRBD2. CDR1 is LNHDA, CDR2 SQIVND, per germline (reference sequence). Trimming at V came to 3 bases and at J to 6 bases, leaving 7 bases not matched to a gene. This CDR3 has 14 residues. The CDR3 coding sequence is TGTGCCAGTAGTATGCGGGGGGACCTGAGCGAGCAGTACTTC. This sequence encodes CASSMRGDLSEQYF. Full variable domain (remainder filled in from reference TRBV19 and TRBJ2-7): DGGITQSPKYLFRKEGQNVTLSCEQNLNHDAMYWYRQDPGQGLRLIYYSQIVNDFQKGDIAEGYSVSREKKESFPLTVTSAQKNPTAFYLCASSMRGDLSEQYFGPGTRLTVT.

This chain joins TRBV21-1 and TRBJ2-4; the table's D call, TRBD2, has no DNA check behind it. TRBV21-1 is tagged as a pseudogene. CDR3 length: 19 residues. DNA of the CDR3: TGTGCCAGCAGCAAAGCGCTAACTCGAAGTTGTAGGGAGGGAAACATTCAGTACTTC. It yields the protein CASSKALTRSCREGNIQYF.

This chain joins TRBV9 and TRBJ2-2; 8 nucleotides match TRBD2. In germline, CDR1 is SGDLS, CDR2 YYNGEE. This CDR3 region has 12 residues. J gave up 6 bases and V 10 bases, and 5 bases lay outside the gene matches. The CDR3 DNA reads as TGTGCCTCGAGCGGGAGCCCCGGGGAGCTGTTTTTT. Protein sequence: CASSGSPGELFF.

V and J are TRBV29-1 and TRBJ1-1, with D possibly matching TRBD1 (5 bases). Between the trimmed V and J ends, which lost 4 bases and 3 bases, there was a span of 9 bases. The germline V gene encodes CDR1 SQVTM and CDR2 ANQGSEA. The CDR3 sequence is 12 residues long. The DNA for the CDR3 is TGCAGCGTTGTTGCAGGGTACACTGAAGCTTTCTTT. This encodes CSVVAGYTEAFF.

The chain has TRBV6-4 and TRBJ2-2, with TRBD2 matching over 10 bases. Germline CDR1 reads MRHNA; CDR2 reads SNTAGT. This CDR3 spans 16 amino acids. J was trimmed by 3 bases and V by 2 bases; bases with no gene match: 3. CDR3 residues: CASSDGLAGDTGELFF. The CDR3 DNA reads as TGTGCCAGCAGTGACGGGCTAGCGGGGGACACCGGGGAGCTGTTTTTT.

J is TRBJ2-3 and V is TRBV13; TRBD2 agrees at 16 bases. Germline V CDR1 and CDR2: PRHDT, FYEKMQ (reference sequence). V was pared by 4 bases and J by 4 bases, with 8 bases of the junction left unmatched. The CDR3 is made up of 18 amino acids. CDR3 loop: CASSSGTSGRASADTQYF. The CDR3 nucleotides read TGTGCCAGCAGCTCCGGGACTAGCGGGAGGGCCAGTGCAGATACGCAGTATTTT.

This clone was seen only once. The rearrangement links TRBV7-9 to TRBJ2-7, with 8 positions matching TRBD2. This CDR3 spans 13 amino acids. Germline CDR1 SEHNR, CDR2 FQNEAQ (reference sequence). J lost 4 bases, V lost 6 bases, and 5 bases had no gene match. The CDR3 DNA reads TGTGCCAGCAGTGATAGCGGGGCTTACGAGCAGTACTTC. The encoded protein is CASSDSGAYEQYF.

This chain links TRBV6-4 with TRBJ1-1; 7 positions agree with TRBD1. The CDR3 covers 14 residues. Germline CDR1 and CDR2: MRHNA and SNTAGT. J gave up 1 base and V 4 bases, and 3 bases lay outside the gene matches. The CDR3 sequence: CASSGTGRNTEAFF. The CDR3 DNA is TGTGCCAGCAGTGGGACAGGACGGAACACTGAAGCTTTCTTT.

The chain couples TRBV6-1 to TRBJ2-3; TRBD2 matches at 8 bases. The CDR3 has 16 residues. V dropped 4 bases and J dropped 0; count of bases not matched to a gene: 6. Germline lookup yields CDR1 MNHNS and CDR2 SASEGT. DNA for the CDR3: TGTGCCAGCAGTGTCTATACTAGCGGTAGCACAGATACGCAGTATTTT. It codes for CASSVYTSGSTDTQYF.

The V and J genes are TRBV28 and TRBJ2-1, with 11 bases fitting TRBD2. The CDR3 runs 16 residues. V shed 5 bases, J shed 7 bases, and the junction held 10 bases outside the gene matches. Per the germline V gene, CDR1 is MDHEN and CDR2 is SYDVKM. DNA for the CDR3: TGTGCCAGCAGTCCCCTAGCGGGGGGTGGGAGGAATGAGCAGTTCTTC. Its translation is CASSPLAGGGRNEQFF.

The chain has TRBV27 and TRBJ2-1, with D possibly being TRBD2 (6 bases). The V and J ends lost 5 bases and 2 bases respectively, with 10 bases between them. The CDR3 loop spans 14 amino acids. Germline CDR1 and CDR2: MNHEY and SMNVEV (reference sequence). The CDR3 region is CASSQRGTYNEQFF. The CDR3 DNA reads as TGTGCCAGCAGTCAACGGGGGACCTACAATGAGCAGTTCTTC.

V is TRBV19 and J is TRBJ1-3; D remains ambiguous. V was trimmed by 6 bases and J by 2 bases, leaving 8 bases between them. The CDR3 length is 13 residues. Per the germline V gene, CDR1 is LNHDA and CDR2 is SQIVND (reference sequence). CDR3 in DNA: TGTGCCAGTAGCCAGGTCGCTGGAAACACCATATATTTT. It codes for CASSQVAGNTIYF.

The V gene is TRBV10-3, the J gene TRBJ2-3; 11 positions agree with TRBD2. Germline lookup yields CDR1 ENHRY and CDR2 SYGVKD. With 4 bases clipped from V and 1 base from J, the junction kept 4 bases outside the gene matches. This CDR3 comprises 16 residues. CDR3 in amino acids: CAISGTSGFRTDTQYF. The CDR3 DNA reads TGTGCCATCAGTGGGACTAGCGGGTTCCGCACAGATACGCAGTATTTT.

The V call is TRBV28, the J call TRBJ2-3, with D hard to call. Germline lookup yields CDR1 MDHEN and CDR2 SYDVKM. The CDR3 contains 13 residues. V shed 5 bases and J shed 6 bases, with 12 bases lying between them. As DNA, the CDR3 is TGTGCCAGCAGTGCTCTACCCGGGGATACGCAGTATTTT. It encodes CASSALPGDTQYF.

V is TRBV7-2 and J is TRBJ2-2; D is uncertain. The CDR3 runs 16 residues. Germline V gene sequence: CDR1 SGHTA, CDR2 FQGNSA. The V end lost 1 base, the J end lost 3 bases, and 12 bases lay between the germline ends. The CDR3 region is CASSLERKEYTGELFF. CDR3 coding DNA: TGTGCCAGCAGCTTAGAGCGAAAAGAATACACCGGGGAGCTGTTTTTT.